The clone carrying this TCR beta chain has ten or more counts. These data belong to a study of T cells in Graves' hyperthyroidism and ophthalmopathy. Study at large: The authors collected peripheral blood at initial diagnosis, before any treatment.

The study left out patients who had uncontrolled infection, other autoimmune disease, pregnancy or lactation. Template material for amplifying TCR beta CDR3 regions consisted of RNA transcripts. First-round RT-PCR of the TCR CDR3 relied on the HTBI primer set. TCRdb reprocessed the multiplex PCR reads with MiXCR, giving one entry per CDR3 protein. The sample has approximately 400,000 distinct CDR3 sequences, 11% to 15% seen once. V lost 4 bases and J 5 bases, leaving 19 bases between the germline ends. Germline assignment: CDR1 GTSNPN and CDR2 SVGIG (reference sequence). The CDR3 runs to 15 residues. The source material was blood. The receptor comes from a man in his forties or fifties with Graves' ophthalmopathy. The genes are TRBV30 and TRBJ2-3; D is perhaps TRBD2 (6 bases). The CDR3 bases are TGTGCCTGGACCCTGGGGACTCGGCCAGGAGATACGCAGTATTTT. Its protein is CAWTLGTRPGDTQYF.